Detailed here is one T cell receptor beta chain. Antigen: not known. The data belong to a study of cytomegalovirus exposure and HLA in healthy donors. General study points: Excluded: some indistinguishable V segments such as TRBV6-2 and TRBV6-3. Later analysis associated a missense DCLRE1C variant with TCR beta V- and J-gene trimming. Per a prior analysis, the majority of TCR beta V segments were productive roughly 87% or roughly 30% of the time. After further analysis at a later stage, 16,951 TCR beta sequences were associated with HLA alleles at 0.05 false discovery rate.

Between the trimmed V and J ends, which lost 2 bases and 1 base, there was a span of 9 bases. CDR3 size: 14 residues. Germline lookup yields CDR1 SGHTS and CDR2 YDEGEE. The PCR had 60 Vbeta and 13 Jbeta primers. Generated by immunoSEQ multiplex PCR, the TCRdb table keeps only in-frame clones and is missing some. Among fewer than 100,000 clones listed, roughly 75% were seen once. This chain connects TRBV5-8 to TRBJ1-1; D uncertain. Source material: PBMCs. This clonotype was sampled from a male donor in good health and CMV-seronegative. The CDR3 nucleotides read TGTGCCAGCAGCTTTTGGGCAGCGAACACTGAAGCTTTCTTT. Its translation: CASSFWAANTEAFF.